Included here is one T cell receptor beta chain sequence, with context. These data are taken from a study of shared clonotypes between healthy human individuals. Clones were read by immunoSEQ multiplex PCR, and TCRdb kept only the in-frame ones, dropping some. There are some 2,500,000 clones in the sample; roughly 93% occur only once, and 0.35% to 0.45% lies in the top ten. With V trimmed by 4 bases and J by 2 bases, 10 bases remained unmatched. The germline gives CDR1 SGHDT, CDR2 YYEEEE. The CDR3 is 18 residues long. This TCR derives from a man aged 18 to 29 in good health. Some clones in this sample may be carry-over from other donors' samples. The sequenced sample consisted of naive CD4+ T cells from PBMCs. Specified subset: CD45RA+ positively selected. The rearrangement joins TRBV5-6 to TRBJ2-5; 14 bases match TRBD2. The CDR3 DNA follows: TGTGCCAGCAGCCCGGGACTAGCGGGAGCCTACGCTCAAGAGACCCAGTACTTC. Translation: CASSPGLAGAYAQETQYF.